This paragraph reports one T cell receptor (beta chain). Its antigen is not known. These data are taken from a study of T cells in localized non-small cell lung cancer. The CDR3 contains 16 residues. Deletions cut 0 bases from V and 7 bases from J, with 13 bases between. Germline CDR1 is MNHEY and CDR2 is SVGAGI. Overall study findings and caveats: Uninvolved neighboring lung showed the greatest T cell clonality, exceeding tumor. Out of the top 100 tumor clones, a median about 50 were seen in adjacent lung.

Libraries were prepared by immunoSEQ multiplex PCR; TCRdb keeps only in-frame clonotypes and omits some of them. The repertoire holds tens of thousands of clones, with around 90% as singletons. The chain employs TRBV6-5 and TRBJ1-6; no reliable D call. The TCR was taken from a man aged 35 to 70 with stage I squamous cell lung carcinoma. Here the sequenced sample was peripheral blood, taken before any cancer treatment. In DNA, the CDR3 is TGTGCCAGCAGTTACTCAAGCGGCGCTCGCAATTCACCCCTCCACTTT. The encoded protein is CASSYSSGARNSPLHF.